This TCR beta chain was identified in a study of blood T cell repertoires in COVID-19. Background on the study: Samples of COVID-19 (acute and convalescent) were obtained from the United States, Italy and Spain. The cDNA or gDNA used as material had been derived from T cells, B-cell-depleted T cells, or PBMCs.

In the original workflow: Estimation of nucleated cell counts relied on the amplification of reference gene primers. The method was immunoSEQ multiplex PCR; TCRdb's version includes in-frame clones alone and lacks a portion of them. V, J and clone size derive from that table, while D and trimming were established from the DNA sequence. The profile covers 150,000 to 160,000 clones, with 75% to 85% appearing a single time and around 10% taken by the ten largest. V shed 11 bases and J 7 bases; nucleotides not matched to a gene: 14. The CDR3 loop spans 17 amino acids. Germline CDR1 reads LNHDA; CDR2 reads SQIVND (reference sequence).

The sample taken for sequencing was peripheral blood. The receptor was derived from a woman aged 55-75 years with COVID-19, enrolled during active disease. This chain links TRBV19 with TRBJ2-2; TRBD2 aligns across 15 bases. As DNA, the CDR3 is TGTGCCCCCAAGGATGGACTAGCGGGAGGGCCAGACGGGGAGCTGTTTTTT. It yields the protein CAPKDGLAGGPDGELFF.